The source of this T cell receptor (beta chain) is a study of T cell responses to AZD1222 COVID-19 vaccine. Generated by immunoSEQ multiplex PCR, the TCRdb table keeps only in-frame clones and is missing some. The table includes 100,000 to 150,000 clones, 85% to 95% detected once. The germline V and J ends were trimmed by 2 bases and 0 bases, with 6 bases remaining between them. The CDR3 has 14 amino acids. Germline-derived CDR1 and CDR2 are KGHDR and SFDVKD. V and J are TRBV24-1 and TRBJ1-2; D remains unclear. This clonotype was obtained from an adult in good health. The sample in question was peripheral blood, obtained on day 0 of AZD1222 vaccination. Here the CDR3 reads CATSDSLSNYGYTF. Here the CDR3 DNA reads TGTGCCACCAGTGATTCGTTGTCTAACTATGGCTACACCTTC.